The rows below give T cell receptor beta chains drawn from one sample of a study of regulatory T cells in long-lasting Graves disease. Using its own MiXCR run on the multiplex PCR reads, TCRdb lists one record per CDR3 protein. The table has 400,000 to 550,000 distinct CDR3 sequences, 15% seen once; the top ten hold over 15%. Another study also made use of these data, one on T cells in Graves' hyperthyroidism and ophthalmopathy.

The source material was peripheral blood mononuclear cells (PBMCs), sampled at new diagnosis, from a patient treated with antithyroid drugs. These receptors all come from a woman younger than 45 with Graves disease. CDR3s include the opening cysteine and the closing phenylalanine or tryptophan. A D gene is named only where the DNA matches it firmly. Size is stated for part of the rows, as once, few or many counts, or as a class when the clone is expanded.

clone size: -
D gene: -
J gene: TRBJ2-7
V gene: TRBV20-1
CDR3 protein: CSASEGGRPRSYEQYF

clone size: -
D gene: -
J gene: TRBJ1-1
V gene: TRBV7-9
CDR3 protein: CASSLNWGGTEAFF

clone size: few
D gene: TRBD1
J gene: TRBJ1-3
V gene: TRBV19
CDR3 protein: CASSGPPTGSGNTIYF

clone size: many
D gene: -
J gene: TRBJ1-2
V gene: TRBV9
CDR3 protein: CASSVAGTGTFESLIATF

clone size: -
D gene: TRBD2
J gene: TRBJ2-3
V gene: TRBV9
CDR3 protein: CASSAGLAAMPDTQYF

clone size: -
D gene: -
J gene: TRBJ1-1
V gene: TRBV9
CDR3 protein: CASSVFRGGSTEAFF

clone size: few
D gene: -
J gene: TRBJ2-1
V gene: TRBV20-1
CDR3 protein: CSARVWGVNEQFF

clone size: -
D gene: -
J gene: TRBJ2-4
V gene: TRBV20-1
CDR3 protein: CSARQGAQPIQYF

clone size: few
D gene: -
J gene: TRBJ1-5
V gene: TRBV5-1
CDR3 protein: CASSLSAKTQHF

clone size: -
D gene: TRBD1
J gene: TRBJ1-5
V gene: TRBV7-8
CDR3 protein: CASSGTGYQPQHF

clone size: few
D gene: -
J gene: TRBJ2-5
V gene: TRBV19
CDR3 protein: CASSRGLGRSGETQYF

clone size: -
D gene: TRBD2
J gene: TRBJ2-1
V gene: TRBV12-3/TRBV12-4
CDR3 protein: CASSLAIGLADYNEQFF

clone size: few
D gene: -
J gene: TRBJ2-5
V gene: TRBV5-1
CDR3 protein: CASSIKETQYF

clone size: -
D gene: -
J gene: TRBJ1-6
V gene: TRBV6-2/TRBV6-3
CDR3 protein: CASSYSTQANSFF

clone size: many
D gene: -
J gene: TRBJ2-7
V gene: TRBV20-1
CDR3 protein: CSARASTGSYEQYF

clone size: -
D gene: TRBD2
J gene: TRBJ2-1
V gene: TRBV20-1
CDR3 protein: CSARRTSGLPNERFF

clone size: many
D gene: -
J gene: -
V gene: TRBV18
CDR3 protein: CASSPSGDTQYF

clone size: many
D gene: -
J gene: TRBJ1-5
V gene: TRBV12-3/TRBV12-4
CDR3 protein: CASSLALASPQHF

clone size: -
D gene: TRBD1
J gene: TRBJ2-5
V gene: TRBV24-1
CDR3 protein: CATSDFGQGARETQYF

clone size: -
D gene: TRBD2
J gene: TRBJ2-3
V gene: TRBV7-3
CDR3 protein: CASSLNPQGLAGKTDTQYF

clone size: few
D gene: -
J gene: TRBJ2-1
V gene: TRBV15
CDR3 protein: CATSRDIRSYNEQFF

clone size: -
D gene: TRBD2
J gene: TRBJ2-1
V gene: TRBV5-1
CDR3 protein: CASSLVGGRAINEQSF

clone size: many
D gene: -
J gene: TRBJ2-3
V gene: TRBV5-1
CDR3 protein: CASSLTGIDTQYF

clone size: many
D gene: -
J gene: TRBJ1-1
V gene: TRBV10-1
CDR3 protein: CASSENTNTEAFF

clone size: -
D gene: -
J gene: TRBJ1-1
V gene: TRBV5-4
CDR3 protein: CASRSIDTEAFF

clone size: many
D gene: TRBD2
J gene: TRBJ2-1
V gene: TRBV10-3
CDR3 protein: CAISDKVAGNNEQFF

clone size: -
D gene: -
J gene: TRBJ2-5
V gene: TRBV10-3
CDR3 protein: CATSVGSGETQYF

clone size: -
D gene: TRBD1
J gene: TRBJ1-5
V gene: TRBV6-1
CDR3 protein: CASSHGQGGDSNQPQHF

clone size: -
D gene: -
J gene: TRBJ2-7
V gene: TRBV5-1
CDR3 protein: CASSLNMFYEQYF

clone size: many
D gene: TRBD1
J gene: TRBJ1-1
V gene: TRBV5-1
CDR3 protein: CASSRTGELSEAFF

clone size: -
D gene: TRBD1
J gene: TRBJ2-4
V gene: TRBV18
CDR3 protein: CASSPDRELAKNIQYF